This passage covers 16 T cell receptor beta chains from one sample sequenced in a study of molecular identifiers for immune sequencing clone quantification. TCRdb ran MiXCR on the PCR reads and lists one entry per CDR3 protein. The table lists nearly 650,000 distinct CDR3 sequences, 25% of them singletons, with 0.75% to 0.8% in the top ten. Sequencing used naive CD8+ T cells from blood, with Jurkat cell RNA spiked in. Subset denoted: FACS-sorted CD8+CD4-CCR7+CD45RA+ naive T cells. Source of these receptors: a human donor in good health. Some libraries in this study had Jurkat cell RNA spiked in.

This clonotype was seen at least ten times. V and J are TRBV7-9 and TRBJ2-6; 7 nucleotides match TRBD1. This CDR3 has 19 residues. CDR1 and CDR2 from the germline V gene are SEHNR and FQNEAQ (reference sequence). V trimming: 6 bases; J trimming: 0 bases; junction bases outside the gene matches: 14. This CDR3 is CASSQTGQNVDSGANVLTF. The CDR3 DNA sequence: TGTGCCAGCAGTCAGACGGGACAGAATGTCGACTCTGGGGCCAACGTCCTGACTTTC.

With respect to this clonotype: A read error may be the cause here, since a much bigger clone is one base away. V is TRBV20-1 and J is TRBJ1-6, with D possibly matching TRBD1 (6 bases). Germline CDR1 DFQATT, CDR2 SNEGSKA (reference sequence). The CDR3 is 10 amino acids. The V gene lost 7 bases and the J gene lost 10 bases, with 8 bases spanning the gap. CDR3 bases: TGCAGTGTTAGGGGGTCACCCCTCCACTTT. This codes for CSVRGSPLHF.

The sample holds a few counts of this clonotype. This sequence joins TRBV6-5 and TRBJ2-7; 9 nucleotides agree with TRBD2. The trim removed 6 bases at V and 0 bases at J, leaving 9 bases unmatched. Germline V lookup: CDR1 MNHEY, CDR2 SVGAGI. The CDR3 has 16 residues. The chain's CDR3 is CASRDQTSGTSYEQYF. The DNA for the CDR3 is TGTGCCAGCAGGGACCAGACTAGCGGAACCTCCTACGAGCAGTACTTC.

The chain has TRBV4-3 and TRBJ2-1, with 11 bases lining up with TRBD2. The length of the CDR3 is 15 residues. The V gene end was trimmed by 6 bases and the J gene end by 6 bases; junction bases not matched to a gene: 7. CDR1 LGHNA and CDR2 YSLEER come from the germline V gene. This chain's CDR3 is CASRAGTSGLNEQFF. The CDR3 nucleotides read TGCGCCAGCAGAGCCGGGACTAGCGGACTCAATGAGCAGTTCTTC.

This clonotype was seen repeatedly, ten times or more. V and J are TRBV20-1 and TRBJ2-4; tentative D call: TRBD2 (6 bases). Germline values: CDR1 DFQATT, CDR2 SNEGSKA (reference sequence). Trimming took off 0 bases at V and 0 bases at J, with 9 bases between the two ends. The CDR3 spans 15 residues. CDR3 DNA: TGCAGTGCTAGAGATGGGACTCTAGCCAAAAACATTCAGTACTTC. The encoded protein is CSARDGTLAKNIQYF.

This clonotype was detected ten times or more. The chain is built from TRBV9 and TRBJ2-3; D is perhaps TRBD1 (7 bases). Trimming took off 3 bases at V and 1 base at J, with 15 bases between the two ends. The CDR3 totals 16 residues. The germline V gene has CDR1 SGDLS and CDR2 YYNGEE. The CDR3 reads CASSAQGGRGTDTQYF. CDR3 nucleotide sequence: TGTGCCAGCAGCGCCCAGGGGGGCCGGGGCACAGATACGCAGTATTTT.

This chain links TRBV30 with TRBJ2-3; tentatively, D is TRBD1 (6 bases). The V gene lost 1 base and the J gene lost 4 bases, with 12 bases spanning the gap. This CDR3 is built from 14 residues. Germline CDR1 is GTSNPN and CDR2 is SVGIG (reference sequence). The CDR3 DNA sequence: TGTGCCTGGAGTGATACAGGGTTATCAGATACGCAGTATTTT. Translated, it gives CAWSDTGLSDTQYF.

This clonotype was seen ten or more times. The chain is built from TRBV25-1 and TRBJ2-3; D is unresolved. V was pared by 4 bases and J by 3 bases, with 8 bases between. The germline gives CDR1 MGHDK, CDR2 SYGVNS. The CDR3 is 13 residues long. The CDR3 reads CASSASYTDTQYF. DNA of the CDR3: TGTGCCAGCAGTGCCTCCTATACAGATACGCAGTATTTT.

This clonotype was seen a few times. The chain employs TRBV12-3 or TRBV12-4 and TRBJ2-7, with unresolved D. The CDR3 spans 13 residues. V lost 3 bases and J lost 2, with 8 bases in between. The CDR3 sequence is CASSFDKTYEQYF. The DNA for the CDR3 is TGTGCCAGCAGTTTCGACAAAACCTACGAGCAGTACTTC.

The gene calls are TRBV20-1 and TRBJ2-7, with D maybe TRBD2 (5 bases). Trimming removed 1 base at V and 2 bases at J, with 15 bases between. This CDR3 comprises 15 residues. Germline-derived CDR1 and CDR2 are DFQATT and SNEGSKA (reference sequence). CDR3 sequence (DNA): TGCAGTGCTAGAGGAAGGACTCCACAGCCCTACGAGCAGTACTTC. It encodes CSARGRTPQPYEQYF.

On this clonotype: With a much larger clone just one base away, this may be a read error. This chain uses TRBV7-9 with TRBJ2-7, with D possibly being TRBD1 (6 bases). Germline V gene sequence: CDR1 SEHNR, CDR2 FQNEAQ (reference sequence). The CDR3 sequence is 15 residues long. V was cut by 5 bases and J by 6 bases, with 20 bases left in between. CDR3 amino acids: CASSVSQGQLSEQYF. The CDR3 coding sequence is TGTGCCAGCAGCGTATCGCAGGGGCAGCTGTCCGAGCAGTACTTC.

This clonotype was seen a few times. The chain recombines TRBV20-1 with TRBJ1-1; D remains ambiguous. The germline CDR1 and CDR2 sequences are DFQATT and SNEGSKA (reference sequence). The V and J ends lost 1 base and 1 base respectively, with 4 bases between them. The CDR3 is 12 residues long. The CDR3 protein is CSARVRNTEAFF. The DNA of the CDR3 is TGCAGTGCTAGAGTGCGGAACACTGAAGCTTTCTTT.

This clonotype showed up just a few times. The chain employs TRBV4-3 and TRBJ2-1; the D is unclear. The CDR3 is 14 amino acids. Germline CDR1 reads LGHNA; CDR2 reads YSLEER. The V gene lost 0 bases and the J gene lost 5 bases, with 8 bases spanning the gap. For the CDR3, the DNA is TGCGCCAGCAGCCAAGAGACCATTAACAATGAGCAGTTCTTC. Its protein product is CASSQETINNEQFF.

On this clonotype itself: This clone may be a read error of a much larger clone one base away. The chain uses TRBV3-1 and TRBJ2-7, with D perhaps TRBD2 (5 bases). Looked up from germline, CDR1 is LGHDT and CDR2 is YNNKEL (reference sequence). The CDR3 consists of 14 residues. The CDR3 DNA reads TGTGCCAGCGGCCAGGACTCGGCCTCCTACGAGCAGTACTTC. This sequence encodes CASGQDSASYEQYF.

Comment on this clonotype: A much bigger clone sits one base away, suggesting this may be a read error. The genes are TRBV28 and TRBJ2-7, with D perhaps given as TRBD1 or TRBD2 (6 bases each). CDR1 and CDR2 (germline): MDHEN, SYDVKM. The CDR3 runs 13 residues. V was cut by 5 bases and J by 6 bases, with 14 bases left in between. The CDR3 loop reads CASSPTGAIEQYF. CDR3 bases: TGTGCCAGCAGTCCCACGGGGGCTATCGAGCAGTACTTC.

This clonotype came up once. This sequence may be a read error, since a much larger clone differs from it by one base. It is likely a read error, because the conserved phenylalanine at the end of the CDR3 is missing. V and J are TRBV20-1 and TRBJ1-1; D is unresolved. CDR3 size: 14 residues. V lost 0 bases and J 0 bases, leaving 8 bases between the germline ends. CDR1 and CDR2 (germline): DFQATT, SNEGSKA (reference sequence). The CDR3 protein is CSARDKDMNTEAFV. As DNA, the CDR3 is TGCAGTGCTAGAGATAAGGATATGAACACTGAAGCTTTCGTT.